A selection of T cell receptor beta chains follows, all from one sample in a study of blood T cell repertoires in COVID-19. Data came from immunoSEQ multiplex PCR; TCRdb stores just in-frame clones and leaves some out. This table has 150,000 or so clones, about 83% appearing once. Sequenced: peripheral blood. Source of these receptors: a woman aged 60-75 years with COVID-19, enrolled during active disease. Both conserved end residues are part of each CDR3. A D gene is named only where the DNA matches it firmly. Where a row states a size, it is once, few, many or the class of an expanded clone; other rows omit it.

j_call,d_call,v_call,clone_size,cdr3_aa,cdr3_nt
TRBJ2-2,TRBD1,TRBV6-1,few,CASSEGTGVTGELFF,TGTGCCAGCAGTGAAGGGACAGGGGTAACCGGGGAGCTGTTTTTT
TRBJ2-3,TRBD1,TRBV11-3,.,CASSFGTGQGTDTQYF,TGTGCCAGCAGCTTTGGGACGGGACAGGGCACAGATACGCAGTATTTT
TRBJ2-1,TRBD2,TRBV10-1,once,CASSEDSLAEANEQFF,TGCGCCAGCAGTGAGGATTCACTAGCGGAAGCCAATGAGCAGTTCTTC
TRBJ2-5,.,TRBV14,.,CASSQVRETQYF,TGTGCCAGCAGCCAAGTCAGAGAGACCCAGTACTTC
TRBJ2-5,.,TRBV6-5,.,CASSYRAGDIETQYF,TGTGCCAGCAGTTACCGGGCAGGGGACATCGAGACCCAGTACTTC
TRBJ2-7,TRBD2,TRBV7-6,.,CASSSRLAGVGFYEQYF,TGTGCCAGCAGCTCGAGACTAGCGGGAGTGGGGTTCTACGAGCAGTACTTC
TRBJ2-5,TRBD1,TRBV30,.,CAWSGTGAQMETQYF,TGTGCCTGGAGCGGGACAGGGGCCCAAATGGAGACCCAGTACTTC
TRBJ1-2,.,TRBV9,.,CASSVGSGYGYTF,TGTGCCAGCAGCGTAGGGTCGGGGTATGGCTACACCTTC
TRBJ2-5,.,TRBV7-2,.,CASSDRGRVEETQYF,TGTGCCAGCAGCGATCGAGGCAGGGTAGAGGAGACCCAGTACTTC
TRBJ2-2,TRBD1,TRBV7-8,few,CASRIDRAVRSTGELFF,TGTGCCAGCAGAATTGACAGGGCCGTACGAAGCACCGGGGAGCTGTTTTTT
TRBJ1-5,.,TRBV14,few,CASSQGRGGQHF,TGTGCCAGCAGCCAAGGACGGGGGGGACAGCATTTT
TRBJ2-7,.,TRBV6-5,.,CASSRTGRTYYEQYF,TGTGCCAGCAGTAGAACAGGTAGAACTTACTACGAGCAGTACTTC
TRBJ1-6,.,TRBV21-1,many,CASSKEAQQDGSPLHF,TGTGCCAGCAGCAAAGAAGCGCAGCAAGATGGTTCACCCCTCCACTTT
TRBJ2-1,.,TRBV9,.,CASSANREEQFF,TGTGCCAGCAGCGCTAACAGGGAAGAGCAGTTCTTC
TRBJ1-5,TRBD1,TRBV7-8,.,CASSFRDRGSNQPQHF,TGTGCCAGCAGCTTCCGGGACAGGGGAAGCAATCAGCCCCAGCATTTT
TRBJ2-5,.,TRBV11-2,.,CASSTTVKGETQYF,TGTGCCAGCAGCACGACAGTTAAAGGAGAGACCCAGTACTTC
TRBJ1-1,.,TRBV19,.,CASSIGGGKYTEAFF,TGTGCCAGTAGTATAGGGGGGGGGAAATACACTGAAGCTTTCTTT
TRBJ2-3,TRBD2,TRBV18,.,CASSPPLRLAANTDTQYF,TGTGCCAGCTCACCACCGCTTAGACTAGCGGCTAACACAGATACGCAGTATTTT
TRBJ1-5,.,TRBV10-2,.,CASSLGWEQPQHF,TGCGCCAGCAGCCTCGGATGGGAGCAGCCCCAGCATTTT
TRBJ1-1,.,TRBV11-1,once,CASSITRNTEAFF,TGTGCCAGCAGCATTACAAGGAACACTGAAGCTTTCTTT
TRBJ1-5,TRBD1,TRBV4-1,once,CASSQEETGGDQPQHF,TGCGCCAGCAGCCAAGAAGAGACAGGGGGCGATCAGCCCCAGCATTTT
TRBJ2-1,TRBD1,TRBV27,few,CASRGQIYNEQFF,TGTGCCAGCAGGGGACAGATCTACAATGAGCAGTTCTTC
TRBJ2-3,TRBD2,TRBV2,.,CASSATSGRGSDTQYF,TGTGCCAGCAGTGCGACTAGCGGGAGGGGTTCGGATACGCAGTATTTT
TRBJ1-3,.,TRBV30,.,CAGGANTIYF,TGTGCCGGAGGGGCAAACACCATATATTTT
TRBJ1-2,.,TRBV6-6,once,CASSQTQNYGYTF,TGTGCCAGCAGTCAAACACAGAACTATGGCTACACCTTC
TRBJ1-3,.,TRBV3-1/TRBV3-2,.,CASSPTSPTGGHGNTIYF,TGTGCCAGCAGCCCAACCTCGCCGACGGGGGGGCATGGAAACACCATATATTTT
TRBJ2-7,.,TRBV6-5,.,CAARQVVHEQYF,TGTGCCGCCAGACAGGTGGTTCACGAGCAGTACTTC